A selection of T cell receptor beta chains follows, all from one sample in a study of regulatory T cells in long-lasting Graves disease. TCRdb called the multiplex PCR reads again in MiXCR, with one record for every CDR3 protein. The sample lists about 660,000 distinct CDR3 sequences, 30% seen once, with about two fifths in the top ten. This specimen consisted of peripheral blood mononuclear cells (PBMCs), obtained when the disease was refractory, from a patient treated with antithyroid drugs. These receptors came from a female donor with Graves disease. Each CDR3 is given with its conserved first and last residue. Not every row has a clone size; where given, it reads once, few, many or a size class.

cdr3_aa: CSARGVGYTF
cdr3_length: 10
v_call: TRBV20-1
clone_size: many
j_call: TRBJ1-2

cdr3_aa: CASRGFGRGDTQYF
cdr3_length: 14
v_call: TRBV12-3/TRBV12-4
clone_size: NA
j_call: TRBJ2-3

cdr3_aa: CASSGGQGDGYTF
cdr3_length: 13
v_call: TRBV5-1
clone_size: NA
j_call: TRBJ1-2

cdr3_aa: CASSESSVAGETGELFF
cdr3_length: 17
v_call: TRBV10-1
clone_size: NA
j_call: TRBJ2-2

cdr3_aa: CASSEGQPLNTEAFF
cdr3_length: 15
v_call: TRBV2
clone_size: once
j_call: TRBJ1-1

cdr3_aa: CASSPQGNQPQHF
cdr3_length: 13
v_call: TRBV18
clone_size: many
j_call: TRBJ1-5

cdr3_aa: CASSSYSGGYTF
cdr3_length: 12
v_call: TRBV7-3
clone_size: few
j_call: TRBJ1-2

cdr3_aa: CAWSGPTGGDEKLFF
cdr3_length: 15
v_call: TRBV30
clone_size: NA
j_call: TRBJ1-4

cdr3_aa: CSATSSGRAVEQYF
cdr3_length: 14
v_call: TRBV20-1
clone_size: NA
j_call: TRBJ2-7

cdr3_aa: CASSQPGLGLGEQYF
cdr3_length: 15
v_call: TRBV3-1
clone_size: NA
j_call: TRBJ2-7

cdr3_aa: CSVKSGFGNQPQHF
cdr3_length: 14
v_call: TRBV20-1
clone_size: NA
j_call: TRBJ1-5

cdr3_aa: CASRSGETNYGYTF
cdr3_length: 14
v_call: TRBV6-1
clone_size: NA
j_call: TRBJ1-2

cdr3_aa: CSARDPIGWSSRGTEAFF
cdr3_length: 18
v_call: TRBV20-1
clone_size: few
j_call: TRBJ1-1

cdr3_aa: CASSTRTSGRARETQYF
cdr3_length: 17
v_call: TRBV6-1
clone_size: NA
j_call: TRBJ2-5

cdr3_aa: CASSLEGTSDTEAFF
cdr3_length: 15
v_call: TRBV5-1
clone_size: NA
j_call: TRBJ1-1

cdr3_aa: CASSLPDRVGYTF
cdr3_length: 13
v_call: TRBV28
clone_size: NA
j_call: TRBJ1-2

cdr3_aa: CASSYRRNTYEQYF
cdr3_length: 14
v_call: TRBV6-5
clone_size: few
j_call: TRBJ2-7

cdr3_aa: CASSQEPADGYTF
cdr3_length: 13
v_call: TRBV4-2
clone_size: once
j_call: TRBJ1-2

cdr3_aa: CASREQEGMNTEAFF
cdr3_length: 15
v_call: TRBV2
clone_size: many
j_call: TRBJ1-1

cdr3_aa: CSAKSGNNSPLHF
cdr3_length: 13
v_call: TRBV20-1
clone_size: few
j_call: TRBJ1-6

cdr3_aa: CASSKATGVKLFF
cdr3_length: 13
v_call: TRBV7-9
clone_size: few
j_call: TRBJ1-4

cdr3_aa: CASQVGAPTF
cdr3_length: 10
v_call: TRBV7-9
clone_size: NA
j_call: TRBJ1-2

cdr3_aa: CSVRGSGQDYGYTF
cdr3_length: 14
v_call: TRBV29-1
clone_size: NA
j_call: TRBJ1-2

cdr3_aa: CASVRNRGRPNYEQYF
cdr3_length: 16
v_call: TRBV2
clone_size: many
j_call: TRBJ2-7

cdr3_aa: CASSRRNSNQPQHF
cdr3_length: 14
v_call: TRBV19
clone_size: NA
j_call: TRBJ1-5

cdr3_aa: CASRKGQNNQPQHF
cdr3_length: 14
v_call: TRBV19
clone_size: NA
j_call: TRBJ1-5

cdr3_aa: CASTADRESVDQPQHF
cdr3_length: 16
v_call: TRBV2
clone_size: many
j_call: TRBJ1-5

cdr3_aa: CASSSRQGGPNYGYTF
cdr3_length: 16
v_call: TRBV5-1
clone_size: NA
j_call: TRBJ1-2

cdr3_aa: CASSPGLAGGPRSGELFF
cdr3_length: 18
v_call: TRBV12-3/TRBV12-4
clone_size: many
j_call: TRBJ2-2

cdr3_aa: CASSFTRTSGSKYEQYF
cdr3_length: 17
v_call: TRBV27
clone_size: NA
j_call: TRBJ2-7

cdr3_aa: CASRQGVGEQYF
cdr3_length: 12
v_call: TRBV11-2
clone_size: few
j_call: TRBJ2-7

cdr3_aa: CASSYKTGGAGMNTEAFF
cdr3_length: 18
v_call: TRBV27
clone_size: NA
j_call: TRBJ1-1

cdr3_aa: CASTRRDSSYEQYF
cdr3_length: 14
v_call: TRBV6-1
clone_size: few
j_call: TRBJ2-7

cdr3_aa: CASSPTTYGGGYTF
cdr3_length: 14
v_call: TRBV18
clone_size: NA
j_call: TRBJ1-2

cdr3_aa: CSARDSGAPLHF
cdr3_length: 12
v_call: TRBV20-1
clone_size: few
j_call: TRBJ1-6

cdr3_aa: CASSHSSGNPYEQYF
cdr3_length: 15
v_call: TRBV3-1
clone_size: few
j_call: TRBJ2-7

cdr3_aa: CASSLTAGHYGYTF
cdr3_length: 14
v_call: TRBV7-2
clone_size: NA
j_call: TRBJ1-2

cdr3_aa: CAWSAGTGLGGYTF
cdr3_length: 14
v_call: TRBV30
clone_size: NA
j_call: TRBJ1-2

cdr3_aa: CASSQGSGVQYF
cdr3_length: 12
v_call: TRBV14
clone_size: NA
j_call: TRBJ2-4

cdr3_aa: CSVTGTGWNGYTF
cdr3_length: 13
v_call: TRBV29-1
clone_size: NA
j_call: TRBJ1-2

cdr3_aa: CASSSDVRQGTNYGYTF
cdr3_length: 17
v_call: TRBV6-1
clone_size: NA
j_call: TRBJ1-2

cdr3_aa: CASSPRDRFYEQYF
cdr3_length: 14
v_call: TRBV28
clone_size: many
j_call: TRBJ2-7

cdr3_aa: CATRGDSQNSPLHF
cdr3_length: 14
v_call: TRBV10-3
clone_size: few
j_call: TRBJ1-6

cdr3_aa: CASRRGPMNTEAFF
cdr3_length: 14
v_call: TRBV5-6
clone_size: NA
j_call: TRBJ1-1

cdr3_aa: CASSLAGGNEAFF
cdr3_length: 13
v_call: TRBV12-3/TRBV12-4
clone_size: few
j_call: TRBJ1-1

cdr3_aa: CASSTLGRRGGNTIYF
cdr3_length: 16
v_call: TRBV27
clone_size: NA
j_call: TRBJ1-3

cdr3_aa: CVSSLRGIRYEQYF
cdr3_length: 14
v_call: TRBV27
clone_size: NA
j_call: TRBJ2-7

cdr3_aa: CAWSDTGREAFF
cdr3_length: 12
v_call: TRBV30
clone_size: NA
j_call: TRBJ1-1

cdr3_aa: CASSTRTEAGYTF
cdr3_length: 13
v_call: TRBV28
clone_size: many
j_call: TRBJ1-2

cdr3_aa: CASRHTGPDTQYF
cdr3_length: 13
v_call: TRBV12-3/TRBV12-4
clone_size: NA
j_call: TRBJ2-3

cdr3_aa: CSARDPFGTVNTGELFF
cdr3_length: 17
v_call: TRBV20-1
clone_size: NA
j_call: TRBJ2-2

cdr3_aa: CASTIGGGTEAFF
cdr3_length: 13
v_call: TRBV28
clone_size: NA
j_call: TRBJ1-1